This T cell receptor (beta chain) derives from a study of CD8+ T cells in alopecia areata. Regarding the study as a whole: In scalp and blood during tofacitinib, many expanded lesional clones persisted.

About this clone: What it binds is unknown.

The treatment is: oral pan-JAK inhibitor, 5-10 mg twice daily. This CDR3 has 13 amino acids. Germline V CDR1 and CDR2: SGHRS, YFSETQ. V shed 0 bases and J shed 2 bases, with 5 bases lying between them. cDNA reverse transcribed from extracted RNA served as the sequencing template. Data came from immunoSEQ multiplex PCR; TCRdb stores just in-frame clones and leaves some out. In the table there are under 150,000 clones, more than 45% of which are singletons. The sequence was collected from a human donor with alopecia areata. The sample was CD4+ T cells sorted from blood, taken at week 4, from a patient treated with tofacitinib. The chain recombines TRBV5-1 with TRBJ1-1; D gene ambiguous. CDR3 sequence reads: CASSLGSNTEAFF. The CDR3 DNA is TGCGCCAGCAGCTTGGGCAGCAACACTGAAGCTTTCTTT.